The rows below give T cell receptor beta chains drawn from one sample of a study of blood T cell repertoires in COVID-19. Assay used: immunoSEQ multiplex PCR; TCRdb lists only in-frame clones, some missing. The sample holds under 250,000 clones, over 70% seen once. The sequencing sample was made of peripheral blood. These receptors all come from a woman in her sixties or seventies with acute or convalescent COVID-19. CDR3s include the opening cysteine and the closing phenylalanine or tryptophan. The order of the fields is V gene, J gene, D gene, clone size, CDR3 protein, CDR3 DNA. D genes are given only for firm matches. The size entry is marked missing in some rows and otherwise reads once, few, many or a size class.

TRBV7-2	TRBJ2-3	TRBD2	-	CASSRWTSGESDTQYF	TGTGCCAGCAGCAGATGGACTAGCGGGGAGTCAGATACGCAGTATTTT
TRBV18	TRBJ2-1	TRBD2	once	CASSPDFLAGGGEQFF	TGTGCCAGCTCACCGGACTTTCTAGCGGGGGGCGGTGAGCAGTTCTTC
TRBV18	TRBJ2-7	TRBD1	-	CASSQDRYEQYF	TGTGCCAGCTCACAGGACAGGTACGAGCAGTACTTC
TRBV9	TRBJ2-5	TRBD2	-	CASSVGGTRETQYF	TGTGCCAGCAGCGTAGGGGGGACTAGGGAGACCCAGTACTTC
TRBV4-1	TRBJ2-3	-	-	CASSPDFSRTDTQYF	TGCGCCAGCAGCCCGGACTTTTCCCGCACAGATACGCAGTATTTT
TRBV2	TRBJ2-3	TRBD2	-	CASTSLGSGGTDTQYF	TGTGCCAGCACTTCTTTGGGTAGCGGGGGCACAGATACGCAGTATTTT
TRBV2	TRBJ1-1	-	-	CASSDWGVNTEAFF	TGTGCCAGCAGTGATTGGGGGGTGAACACTGAAGCTTTCTTT
TRBV5-1	TRBJ2-2	TRBD1	-	CASSLRDRANTGELFF	TGCGCCAGCAGCTTGAGGGACAGAGCGAACACCGGGGAGCTGTTTTTT
TRBV30	TRBJ2-6	TRBD1	-	CAWGQGSSGANVLTF	TGTGCCTGGGGACAGGGAAGCTCTGGGGCCAACGTCCTGACTTTC
TRBV6-1	TRBJ2-2	-	-	CASSEESRLTRIKGELFF	TGTGCCAGCAGTGAAGAGTCCCGACTCACGCGAATTAAGGGGGAGCTGTTTTTT
TRBV6-4	TRBJ1-1	-	-	CASSDPFRHASLNTEAFF	TGTGCCAGCAGTGACCCATTCAGACACGCCAGTTTGAACACTGAAGCTTTCTTT
TRBV2	TRBJ2-2	-	once	CASKRTPTGELFF	TGTGCCAGCAAGAGAACTCCCACCGGGGAGCTGTTTTTT
TRBV19	TRBJ2-1	TRBD1	-	CASRRDRASYNEQFF	TGTGCCAGTAGACGTGACAGGGCCTCGTACAATGAGCAGTTCTTC
TRBV11-2	TRBJ2-2	-	-	CASNPGWGVLGELFF	TGTGCCAGCAACCCAGGTTGGGGAGTTCTCGGGGAGCTGTTTTTT
TRBV10-3	TRBJ1-6	-	-	CAISERSDSPLHF	TGTGCCATCAGTGAGAGATCGGATTCACCCCTCCACTTT
TRBV7-2	TRBJ2-7	-	-	CASSLDLGTGYEQYF	TGTGCCAGCAGCTTAGATCTGGGTACGGGCTACGAGCAGTACTTC
TRBV5-1	TRBJ1-2	-	-	CASSPRTANYGYTF	TGCGCCAGCAGCCCCCGGACAGCTAACTATGGCTACACCTTC
TRBV10-3	TRBJ2-5	TRBD1	-	CAISAPGQGQETQYF	TGTGCCATCAGTGCCCCGGGACAGGGACAAGAGACCCAGTACTTC
TRBV7-2	TRBJ2-3	-	-	CASSPGTIGTDTQYF	TGTGCCAGCAGCCCTGGGACAATCGGCACAGATACGCAGTATTTT
TRBV7-9	TRBJ2-2	-	-	CASSFPANTGELFF	TGTGCCAGCAGCTTCCCCGCGAACACCGGGGAGCTGTTTTTT
TRBV5-1	TRBJ1-2	TRBD1	once	CASSLAGQGNYGYTF	TGCGCCAGCAGCTTGGCTGGACAGGGTAACTATGGCTACACCTTC
TRBV9	TRBJ1-2	-	-	CASSVRNPRDGYTF	TGTGCCAGCAGCGTACGAAATCCGAGGGATGGCTACACCTTC
TRBV15	TRBJ2-3	-	-	CATSGQGEGVSTDTQYF	TGTGCCACCAGCGGCCAAGGAGAGGGAGTAAGCACAGATACGCAGTATTTT
TRBV6-2/TRBV6-3	TRBJ2-1	-	once	CASSYGYGGYNEQFF	TGTGCCAGCAGTTACGGTTATGGGGGGTACAATGAGCAGTTCTTC
TRBV6-1	TRBJ1-2	-	-	CASSELEGRGSYGYTF	TGTGCCAGCAGTGAATTGGAGGGGCGCGGGTCCTATGGCTACACCTTC
TRBV29-1	TRBJ2-2	-	few	CSVETNTGELFF	TGCAGCGTGGAAACAAACACCGGGGAGCTGTTTTTT
TRBV24-1	TRBJ2-5	TRBD2	-	CATSDWRGETQYF	TGTGCCACCAGTGATTGGCGGGGGGAGACCCAGTACTTC
TRBV7-2	TRBJ2-3	-	-	CASSPFVGDPGDTQYF	TGTGCCAGCAGCCCATTCGTAGGTGACCCGGGAGATACGCAGTATTTT
TRBV6-6	TRBJ2-3	-	-	CASGLSHTDTQYF	TGTGCAAGCGGACTCAGCCACACAGATACGCAGTATTTT
TRBV5-5	TRBJ2-7	TRBD1	few	CASSRDRGSRYEQYF	TGTGCCAGCAGCAGGGACAGGGGGAGTAGGTACGAGCAGTACTTC
TRBV29-1	TRBJ2-5	TRBD1	-	CSAGRGQQETQYF	TGCAGCGCCGGCCGGGGACAGCAAGAGACCCAGTACTTC